Each of the 14 T cell receptor beta chains below was sequenced from the same sample in a study of T cells after yellow fever vaccination. TCRdb re-derived calls from the 5' RACE reads in MiXCR, one entry per CDR3 protein. The data contain roughly 300,000 distinct CDR3 sequences, around 8.1% of them singletons. Sample: PBMCs, taken roughly seven weeks after the first yellow fever vaccination. Receptors originate from a man between 18 and 29 years old who received the YFV17D yellow fever vaccine.

CDR3 nucleotides: TGTGCCAGCGCCACGTCGGGCCAAAGCAATCAGCCCCAGCATTTT. As protein: CASATSGQSNQPQHF. V gene TRBV18 combines with J gene TRBJ1-5, with D hard to call. The germline V gene has CDR1 KGHSH and CDR2 LQKENI. The V end lost 8 bases, the J end lost 1 base, and 15 bases lay between the germline ends. The CDR3 covers 15 residues. The whole variable domain, remainder taken from reference TRBV18 and TRBJ1-5, is NAGVMQNPRHLVRRRGQEARLRCSPMKGHSHVYWYRQLPEEGLKFMVYLQKENIIDESGMPKERFSAEFPKEGPSILRIQQVVRGDSAAYFCASATSGQSNQPQHFGDGTRLSIL.

In this sample, this clonotype turned up a few times. The V gene is TRBV7-9, the J gene TRBJ2-2, with a tentative D call TRBD1 (6 bases). Germline lookup yields CDR1 SEHNR and CDR2 FQNEAQ (reference sequence). Trimming left V 7 bases short and J 0 bases short, with 18 bases between. There are 17 residues in the CDR3. CDR3 sequence reads: CASTHWGLVSNTGELFF. CDR3 DNA sequence: TGTGCCAGCACCCATTGGGGGCTGGTTTCGAACACCGGGGAGCTGTTTTTT.

In this sample, this clonotype turned up a few times. The V gene is TRBV4-1, the J gene TRBJ2-1; tentative D call: TRBD2 (5 bases). V was trimmed by 1 base and J by 9 bases, leaving 7 bases between them. Germline-derived CDR1 and CDR2 are MGHRA and YSYEKL. The CDR3 contains 12 residues. The CDR3 DNA follows: TGCGCCAGCAGCCAAGCTAGCCGTGAGCAGTTCTTC. The encoded protein is CASSQASREQFF.

This clonotype has just a few counts. This chain joins TRBV9 and TRBJ2-3, with TRBD2 identical over 11 bases. Germline values: CDR1 SGDLS, CDR2 YYNGEE. The CDR3 loop spans 16 amino acids. V was clipped by 2 bases and J by 0 bases; unmatched bases: 2. The CDR3 loop is CASSVLAGGSTDTQYF. In DNA form, the CDR3 reads TGTGCCAGCAGCGTTTTAGCGGGGGGGAGCACAGATACGCAGTATTTT.

This clonotype turned up a few times. This chain connects TRBV7-9 to TRBJ2-5; the match to TRBD1 covers 8 bases. There are 15 residues in the CDR3. Germline CDR1 SEHNR, CDR2 FQNEAQ (reference sequence). V shed 6 bases, J shed 5 bases, and the junction held 11 bases outside the gene matches. The CDR3, as DNA: TGTGCCAGCAGTAGGGACAGGTGGGGTTCGGAGACCCAGTACTTC. It is translated as CASSRDRWGSETQYF.

The rearrangement joins TRBV10-3 to TRBJ1-6; 10 bases line up with TRBD1. The CDR3 consists of 18 residues. Trimming at V came to 6 bases and at J to 7 bases, leaving 15 bases not matched to a gene. Germline values: CDR1 ENHRY, CDR2 SYGVKD. CDR3 nucleotides: TGTGCCATCAGGGATACTGACAGGGGGCAGGCCAGGAATTCACCCCTCCACTTT. The encoded protein is CAIRDTDRGQARNSPLHF.

V usage is TRBV20-1 and J usage is TRBJ1-2, with unresolved D. Between the trimmed V and J ends, which lost 3 bases and 2 bases, there was a span of 13 bases. This CDR3 is built from 14 residues. Germline V lookup: CDR1 DFQATT, CDR2 SNEGSKA (reference sequence). The CDR3 sequence is CSARLIPANYGYTF. DNA of the CDR3: TGCAGTGCTAGGCTGATCCCGGCCAACTATGGCTACACCTTC.

This clonotype was counted at least ten times. The V gene is TRBV5-6, the J gene TRBJ1-2; D remains unclear. The germline V and J ends were trimmed by 0 bases and 5 bases, with 20 bases remaining between them. The CDR3 runs to 17 residues. The germline V gene encodes CDR1 SGHDT and CDR2 YYEEEE. CDR3 protein: CASSLDFSSGTTYGYTF. The CDR3 nucleotides read TGTGCCAGCAGCTTGGATTTTTCGTCAGGAACGACGTATGGCTACACCTTC.

Only a few counts were recorded for this clonotype. This chain uses TRBV7-2 with TRBJ2-5, with 7 bases fitting TRBD2. Germline CDR1 reads SGHTA; CDR2 reads FQGNSA. V trimming: 1 base; J trimming: 7 bases; junction bases outside the gene matches: 9. CDR3 length: 15 residues. The CDR3 here is CASSLDRPPGGTQYF. CDR3 nucleotides: TGTGCCAGCAGCTTAGATCGGCCCCCGGGAGGGACCCAGTACTTC.

This clonotype was counted a few times. This chain joins TRBV7-3 and TRBJ2-2; maybe TRBD2 (5 bases). The CDR3 is 13 residues long. Trimming pared 4 bases from V and 3 bases from J, leaving 6 bases between. Germline CDR1 reads SGHTA; CDR2 reads FQGTGA. The CDR3 DNA follows: TGTGCCAGCAGCTGGACTGACACCGGGGAGCTGTTTTTT. It translates to CASSWTDTGELFF.

This clonotype was seen a few times. This chain uses TRBV5-1 with TRBJ2-1; D is unresolved. Germline-derived CDR1 and CDR2 are SGHRS and YFSETQ. V was clipped by 0 bases and J by 2 bases, with 21 bases between them. CDR3 length: 19 residues. The CDR3 region is CASSLGLYVGGGAYNEQFF. The CDR3 nucleotides are TGCGCCAGCAGCTTGGGGTTATACGTGGGCGGTGGGGCCTACAATGAGCAGTTCTTC.

This clonotype was detected a few times. The chain employs TRBV7-6 and TRBJ1-6; D is uncertain. CDR3 length: 18 amino acids. The V and J ends lost 0 bases and 4 bases respectively, with 16 bases between them. CDR1 SGHVS and CDR2 FNYEAQ come from the germline V gene. In nucleotides, the CDR3 is TGTGCCAGCAGCTTAGCCGACAACCATACGGAGTATAATTCACCCCTCCACTTT. This sequence encodes CASSLADNHTEYNSPLHF.

The gene calls are TRBV2 and TRBJ2-3, with D hard to call. V gave up 7 bases and J gave up 3 bases, with 17 bases separating them. Germline CDR1 reads SNHLY; CDR2 reads FYNNEI. This CDR3 is built from 15 residues. The CDR3 here is CASNLLGYLTDTQYF. For the CDR3, the DNA is TGTGCCAGCAATCTTCTGGGGTACTTGACAGATACGCAGTATTTT.

This clonotype was recorded at least ten times. The chain couples TRBV21-1 to TRBJ2-7; the D call TRBD1 from the table was never checked on the DNA. TRBV21-1 is a known pseudogene. The CDR3 has 16 amino acids. CDR3 DNA: TGTGCCAGCAGCGGGGGACACCGGGGAAGCTCCTACGAGCAGTACGTC. Protein product: CASSGGHRGSSYEQYV.